The rows below give T cell receptor beta chains drawn from one sample of a study of cytomegalovirus exposure and HLA in healthy donors. Assay used: immunoSEQ multiplex PCR; TCRdb lists only in-frame clones, some missing. This table holds more than 100,000 clones, approximately 88% found once. Sample: PBMCs. These receptors were taken from a young woman in good health and CMV-seropositive. CDR3s include the opening cysteine and the closing phenylalanine or tryptophan. Clone size is not always given. Where it is, it says once, few, many or a class for expanded clones.

v_call	j_call	clone_size	cdr3_aa
TRBV28	TRBJ2-5	-	CASSPSDSQETQYF
TRBV6-1	TRBJ1-1	-	CASSEAVTGLFVAFF
TRBV7-2	TRBJ2-1	-	CASWLAGGGEQFF
TRBV27	TRBJ2-7	-	CASRQLTSGSYEQYF
TRBV25-1	TRBJ2-5	-	CASSDLRLAGKETQYF
TRBV6-1	TRBJ2-7	-	CASIADSPSYEQYF
TRBV9	TRBJ2-7	-	CASSVGPPGRESHEQYF
TRBV11-2	TRBJ2-1	-	CASSQRGLAGGTYNEQFF
TRBV11-3	TRBJ2-7	-	CASSGPWQILDEQYF
TRBV6-1	TRBJ1-5	-	CASRLDRNQPQHF
TRBV4-1	TRBJ1-2	once	CASSQAGLHNYGYTF
TRBV18	TRBJ2-5	once	CASSVDQRETQYF
TRBV6-5	TRBJ2-1	-	CASSYGGGSYNEQFF
TRBV19	TRBJ1-5	-	CASRSGGGQPQHF
TRBV27	TRBJ1-5	once	CASGPGQGQPQHF
TRBV7-2	TRBJ2-7	-	CASSLNGGRGTGIYEQYF
TRBV4-1	TRBJ1-5	-	CASSQGWGHLNQPQHF
TRBV2	TRBJ2-4	-	CASLGQGAFIQYF
TRBV11-2	TRBJ1-2	few	CASSLGGTYGYTF
TRBV4-1	TRBJ2-2	-	CASRLVGFANTGELFF
TRBV27	TRBJ2-3	-	CASTSGVSQDTQYF
TRBV6-5	TRBJ2-7	few	CASSIDRGYEQYF
TRBV11-2	TRBJ1-1	few	CASNIGGITEAFF
TRBV12-5	TRBJ2-1	few	CASGWREVNNEQFF
TRBV10-2	TRBJ1-1	-	CASSEGQGNTEAFF